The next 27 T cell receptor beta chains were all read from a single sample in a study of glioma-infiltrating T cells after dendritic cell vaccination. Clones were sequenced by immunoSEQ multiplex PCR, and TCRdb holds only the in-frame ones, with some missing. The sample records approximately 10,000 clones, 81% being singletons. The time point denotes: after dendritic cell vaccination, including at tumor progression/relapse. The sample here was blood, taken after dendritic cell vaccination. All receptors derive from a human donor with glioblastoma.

CDR3 in DNA: TGTGCCAGCAGTTCTCGCTCGACCAGACTAGCGGGCCCGAGTGGCAATGAGCAGTTCTTC. This codes for CASSSRSTRLAGPSGNEQFF. The gene calls are TRBV28 and TRBJ2-1; 10 bases agree with TRBD2. The CDR3 contains 20 residues. V shed 4 bases and J 6 bases; nucleotides not matched to a gene: 21. Germline CDR1 reads MDHEN; CDR2 reads SYDVKM.

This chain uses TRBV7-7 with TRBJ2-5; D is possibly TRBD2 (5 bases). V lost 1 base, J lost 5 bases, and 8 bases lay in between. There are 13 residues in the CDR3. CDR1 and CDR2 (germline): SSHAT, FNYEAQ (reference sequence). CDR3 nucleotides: TGTGCCAGCAGCTTAGTAGGCGGGGAGACCCAGTACTTC. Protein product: CASSLVGGETQYF.

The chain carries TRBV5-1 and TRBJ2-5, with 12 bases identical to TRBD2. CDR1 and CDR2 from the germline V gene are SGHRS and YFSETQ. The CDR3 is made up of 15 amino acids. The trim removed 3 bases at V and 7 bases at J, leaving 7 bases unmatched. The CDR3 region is CASSWTSGERGTQYF. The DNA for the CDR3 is TGCGCCAGCAGCTGGACTAGCGGGGAACGAGGGACCCAGTACTTC.

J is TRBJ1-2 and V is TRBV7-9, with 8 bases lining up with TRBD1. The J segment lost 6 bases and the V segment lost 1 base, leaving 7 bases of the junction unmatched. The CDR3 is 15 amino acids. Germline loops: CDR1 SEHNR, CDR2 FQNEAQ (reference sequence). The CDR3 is CASSLDRTGSDGYTF. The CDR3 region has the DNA TGTGCCAGCAGCTTAGATAGGACAGGGTCCGATGGCTACACCTTC.

CDR3: CASSSWDIANYGYTF. The CDR3 DNA reads TGTGCCAGCAGCTCCTGGGACATCGCTAACTATGGCTACACCTTC. The gene calls are TRBV5-4 and TRBJ1-2, with TRBD1 as a possible D gene (6 bases). The CDR3 is 15 residues long. Trimming cost V 3 bases and J 0 bases, with 12 bases left between them. Per the germline V gene, CDR1 is SGHNT and CDR2 is YYREEE (reference sequence).

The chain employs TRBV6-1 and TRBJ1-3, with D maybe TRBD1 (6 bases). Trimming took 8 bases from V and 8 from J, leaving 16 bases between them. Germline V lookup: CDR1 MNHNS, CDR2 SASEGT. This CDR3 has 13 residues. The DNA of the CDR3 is TGTGCCAGCTGGTCGTACAGGGAAGACACCATATATTTT. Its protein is CASWSYREDTIYF.

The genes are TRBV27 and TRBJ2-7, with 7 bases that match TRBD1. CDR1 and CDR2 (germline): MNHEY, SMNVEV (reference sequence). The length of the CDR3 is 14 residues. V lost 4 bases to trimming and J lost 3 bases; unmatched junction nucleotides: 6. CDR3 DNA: TGTGCCAGCAGTTCACGGGACAGAGACTACGAGCAGTACTTC. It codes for CASSSRDRDYEQYF.

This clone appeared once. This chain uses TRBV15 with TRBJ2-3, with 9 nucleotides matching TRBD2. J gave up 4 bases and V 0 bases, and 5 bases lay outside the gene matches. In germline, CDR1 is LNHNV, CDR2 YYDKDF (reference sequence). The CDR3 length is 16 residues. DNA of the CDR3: TGTGCCACCAGCAGAGATCGCGGCGGGAGGGCAGATACGCAGTATTTT. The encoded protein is CATSRDRGGRADTQYF.

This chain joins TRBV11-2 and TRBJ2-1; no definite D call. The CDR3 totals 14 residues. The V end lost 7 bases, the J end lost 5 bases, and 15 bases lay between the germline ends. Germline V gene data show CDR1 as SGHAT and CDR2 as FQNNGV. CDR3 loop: CASTPPAYNNEQFF. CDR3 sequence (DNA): TGTGCCAGCACCCCTCCTGCGTATAACAATGAGCAGTTCTTC. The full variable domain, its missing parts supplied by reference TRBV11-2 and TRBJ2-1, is EAGVAQSPRYKIIEKRQSVAFWCNPISGHATLYWYQQILGQGPKLLIQFQNNGVVDDSQLPKDRFSAERLKGVDSTLKIQPAKLEDSAVYLCASTPPAYNNEQFFGPGTRLTVL.

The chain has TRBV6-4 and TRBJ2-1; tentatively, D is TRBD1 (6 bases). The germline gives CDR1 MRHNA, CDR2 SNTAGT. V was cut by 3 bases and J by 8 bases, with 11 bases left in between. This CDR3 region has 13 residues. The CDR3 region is CASSEGAFDEQFF. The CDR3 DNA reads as TGTGCCAGCAGTGAGGGGGCCTTCGATGAGCAGTTCTTC.

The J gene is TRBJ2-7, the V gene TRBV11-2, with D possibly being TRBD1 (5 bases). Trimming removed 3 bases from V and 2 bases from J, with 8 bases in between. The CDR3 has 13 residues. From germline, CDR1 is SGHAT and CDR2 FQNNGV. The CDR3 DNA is TGTGCCAGCAGCTTCGACAGAACCTACGAGCAGTACTTC. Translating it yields CASSFDRTYEQYF. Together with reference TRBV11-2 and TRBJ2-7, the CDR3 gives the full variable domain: EAGVAQSPRYKIIEKRQSVAFWCNPISGHATLYWYQQILGQGPKLLIQFQNNGVVDDSQLPKDRFSAERLKGVDSTLKIQPAKLEDSAVYLCASSFDRTYEQYFGPGTRLTVT.

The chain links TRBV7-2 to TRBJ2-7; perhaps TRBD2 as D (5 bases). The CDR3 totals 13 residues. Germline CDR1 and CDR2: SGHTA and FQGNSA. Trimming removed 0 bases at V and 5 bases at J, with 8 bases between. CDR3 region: CASSLAGAHEQYF. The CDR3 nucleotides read TGTGCCAGCAGCTTAGCGGGAGCCCACGAGCAGTACTTC.

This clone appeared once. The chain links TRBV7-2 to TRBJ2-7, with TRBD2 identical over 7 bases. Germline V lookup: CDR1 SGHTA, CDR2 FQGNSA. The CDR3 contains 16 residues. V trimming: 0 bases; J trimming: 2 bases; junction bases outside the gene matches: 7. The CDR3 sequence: CASSLASLAATYEQYF. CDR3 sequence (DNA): TGTGCCAGCAGCTTAGCGAGCCTAGCGGCAACCTACGAGCAGTACTTC.

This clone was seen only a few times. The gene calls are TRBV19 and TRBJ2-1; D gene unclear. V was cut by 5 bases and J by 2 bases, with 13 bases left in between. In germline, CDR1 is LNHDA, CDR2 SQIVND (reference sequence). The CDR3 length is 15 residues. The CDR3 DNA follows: TGTGCCAGTAGTTACGGTTCCTTCACCTACAATGAGCAGTTCTTC. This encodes CASSYGSFTYNEQFF. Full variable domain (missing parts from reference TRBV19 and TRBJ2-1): DGGITQSPKYLFRKEGQNVTLSCEQNLNHDAMYWYRQDPGQGLRLIYYSQIVNDFQKGDIAEGYSVSREKKESFPLTVTSAQKNPTAFYLCASSYGSFTYNEQFFGPGTRLTVL.

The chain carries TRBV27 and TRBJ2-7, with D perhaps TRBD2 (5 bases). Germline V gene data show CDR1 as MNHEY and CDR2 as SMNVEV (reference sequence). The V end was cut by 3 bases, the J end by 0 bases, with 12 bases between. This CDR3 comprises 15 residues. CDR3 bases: TGTGCCAGCAGTTTCGCGGGCCTGAGCTCCTACGAGCAGTACTTC. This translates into CASSFAGLSSYEQYF.

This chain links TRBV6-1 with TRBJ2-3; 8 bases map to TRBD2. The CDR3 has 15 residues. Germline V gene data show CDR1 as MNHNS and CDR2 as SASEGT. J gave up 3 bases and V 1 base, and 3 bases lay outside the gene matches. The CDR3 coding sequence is TGTGCCAGCAGTGAAGGTAGCGGGGTTACAGATACGCAGTATTTT. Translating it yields CASSEGSGVTDTQYF.

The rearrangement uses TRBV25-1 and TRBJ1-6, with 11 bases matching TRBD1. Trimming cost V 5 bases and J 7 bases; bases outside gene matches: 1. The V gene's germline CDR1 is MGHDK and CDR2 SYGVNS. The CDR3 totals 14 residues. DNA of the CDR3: TGTGCCAGCAGTTGGGACAGGGGGAATTCACCCCTCCACTTT. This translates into CASSWDRGNSPLHF. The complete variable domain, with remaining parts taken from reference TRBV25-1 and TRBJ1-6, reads EADIYQTPRYLVIGTGKKITLECSQTMGHDKMYWYQQDPGMELHLIHYSYGVNSTEKGDLSSESTVSRIRTEHFPLTLESARPSHTSQYLCASSWDRGNSPLHFGNGTRLTVT.

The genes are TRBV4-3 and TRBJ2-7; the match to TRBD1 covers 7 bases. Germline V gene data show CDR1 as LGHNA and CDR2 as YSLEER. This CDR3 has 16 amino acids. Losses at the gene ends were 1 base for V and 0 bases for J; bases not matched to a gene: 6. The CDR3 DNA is TGCGCCAGCAGCCAAGCCGGGACAGAGAGCTCCTACGAGCAGTACTTC. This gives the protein CASSQAGTESSYEQYF.

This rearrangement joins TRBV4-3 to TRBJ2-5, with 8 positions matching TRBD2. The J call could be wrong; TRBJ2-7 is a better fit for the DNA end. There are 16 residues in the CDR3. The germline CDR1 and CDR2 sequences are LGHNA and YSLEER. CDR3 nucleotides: TGCGCCAGCAGCCTACTCAGGACTAGCCCAACCTACGAGCAGTACTTC. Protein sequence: CASSLLRTSPTYEQYF.

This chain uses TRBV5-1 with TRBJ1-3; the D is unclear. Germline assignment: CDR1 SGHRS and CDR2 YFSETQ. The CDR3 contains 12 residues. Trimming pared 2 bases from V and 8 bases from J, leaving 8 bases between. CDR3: CASSFSGDTIYF. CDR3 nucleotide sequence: TGCGCCAGCAGCTTCAGTGGTGACACCATATATTTT.

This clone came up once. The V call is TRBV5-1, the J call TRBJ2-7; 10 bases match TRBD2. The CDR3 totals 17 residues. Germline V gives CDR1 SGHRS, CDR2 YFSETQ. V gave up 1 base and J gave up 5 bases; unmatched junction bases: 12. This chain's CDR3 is CASSLILAGVQLNEQYF. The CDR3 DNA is TGCGCCAGCAGCTTGATCCTAGCGGGAGTGCAGCTGAACGAGCAGTACTTC.

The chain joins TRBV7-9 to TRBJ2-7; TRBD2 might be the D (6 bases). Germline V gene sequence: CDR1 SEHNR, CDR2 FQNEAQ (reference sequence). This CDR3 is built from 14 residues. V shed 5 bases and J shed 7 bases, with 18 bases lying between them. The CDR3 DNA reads TGTGCCAGCAGCCGATTCAGGGTAGCGGAAGAGCAGTACTTC. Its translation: CASSRFRVAEEQYF.

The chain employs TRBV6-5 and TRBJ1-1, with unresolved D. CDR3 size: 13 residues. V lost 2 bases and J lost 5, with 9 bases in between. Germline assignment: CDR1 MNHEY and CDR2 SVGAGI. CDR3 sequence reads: CASSYEPETEAFF. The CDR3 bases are TGTGCCAGCAGTTACGAGCCGGAGACTGAAGCTTTCTTT.

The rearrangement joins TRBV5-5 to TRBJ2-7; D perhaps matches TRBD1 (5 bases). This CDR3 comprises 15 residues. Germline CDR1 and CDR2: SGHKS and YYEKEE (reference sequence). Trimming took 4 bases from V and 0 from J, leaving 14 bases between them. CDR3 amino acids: CASSLRTTDSYEQYF. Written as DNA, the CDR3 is TGTGCCAGCAGCCTCCGGACAACCGACTCCTACGAGCAGTACTTC.

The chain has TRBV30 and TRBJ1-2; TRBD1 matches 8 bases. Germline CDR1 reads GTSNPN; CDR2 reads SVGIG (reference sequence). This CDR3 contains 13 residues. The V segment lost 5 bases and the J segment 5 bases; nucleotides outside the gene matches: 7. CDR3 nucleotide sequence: TGTGCCTGGTTCGGGACAGGTTATTATGGCTACACCTTC. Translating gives CAWFGTGYYGYTF.

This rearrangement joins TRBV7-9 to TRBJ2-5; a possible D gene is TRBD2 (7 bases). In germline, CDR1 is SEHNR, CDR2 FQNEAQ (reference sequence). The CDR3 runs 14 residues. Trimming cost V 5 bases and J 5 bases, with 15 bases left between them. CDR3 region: CASSTEGGVETQYF. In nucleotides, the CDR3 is TGTGCCAGCAGCACGGAAGGGGGGGTGGAGACCCAGTACTTC.

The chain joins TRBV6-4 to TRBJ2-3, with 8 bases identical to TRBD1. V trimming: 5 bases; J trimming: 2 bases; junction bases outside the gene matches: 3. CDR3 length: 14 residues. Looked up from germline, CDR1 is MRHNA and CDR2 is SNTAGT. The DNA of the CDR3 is TGTGCCAGCAGTCGGGGACAGGACACAGATACGCAGTATTTT. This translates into CASSRGQDTDTQYF.